This TCR beta chain was captured by sequencing in a study of cytomegalovirus exposure and HLA in healthy donors. The data were produced by immunoSEQ multiplex PCR, yet TCRdb's version contains in-frame clones alone and is incomplete. The sample contains 65,000 or so clones, under 95% of which appear only once. The material sequenced was PBMCs. The TCR comes from a woman aged 18-29 years in good health and CMV-seronegative.

CDR3: CASSQPGTNNEQFF. The CDR3 nucleotides read TGCGCCAGCAGCCAACCCGGGACTAACAATGAGCAGTTCTTC. The chain links TRBV4-1 to TRBJ2-1, with 7 bases identical to TRBD2. Germline trimming cut 2 bases from V and 5 bases from J; bases unmatched to any gene: 3. The CDR3 is made up of 14 amino acids. Looked up from germline, CDR1 is MGHRA and CDR2 is YSYEKL.